Presented here are 21 T cell receptor beta chains from one specimen sequenced in a study of shared clonotypes between healthy human individuals. Cells designated naive CD8 were CD45RO-negative and were positively selected for CCR7, with terminally differentiated effector memory CD45RA+ cells excluded. The method was immunoSEQ multiplex PCR; TCRdb's version includes in-frame clones alone and lacks a portion of them. The sample has about 2.1 million clones; about 94% are singletons. The sample consisted of naive CD8+ T cells from PBMCs. These TCRs come from a man younger than 30 in good health. Some clones in this sample may be carry-over from other donors' samples.

The chain couples TRBV19 to TRBJ2-1; no firm D call. The germline V gene encodes CDR1 LNHDA and CDR2 SQIVND (reference sequence). Deletions cut 3 bases from V and 8 bases from J, with 11 bases between. The CDR3 sequence is 13 residues long. CDR3 protein: CASSILLTDEQFF. CDR3 nucleotide sequence: TGTGCCAGTAGTATCCTTTTGACCGATGAGCAGTTCTTC.

Note on this clone: Other DNA sequences in the sample encode the same CDR3. This sequence joins TRBV7-9 and TRBJ2-3; the D is unclear. Per germline, CDR1 SEHNR and CDR2 FQNEAQ (reference sequence). This CDR3 is 12 amino acids long. The ends were cut back, 4 bases at V and 4 bases at J, with 6 bases in the middle. This CDR3 reads CASSSRPDTQYF. The CDR3 DNA sequence: TGTGCCAGCAGCTCAAGACCAGATACGCAGTATTTT. Using reference TRBV7-9 and TRBJ2-3 for the parts outside the CDR3, the full variable domain is DTGVSQNPRHKITKRGQNVTFRCDPISEHNRLYWYRQTLGQGPEFLTYFQNEAQLEKSRLLSDRFSAERPKGSFSTLEIQRTEQGDSAMYLCASSSRPDTQYFGPGTRLTVL.

The rearrangement joins TRBV5-6 to TRBJ1-4; 8 bases match TRBD1. There are 16 residues in the CDR3. Trimming removed 2 bases from V and 8 bases from J; junction bases left unmatched: 11. Germline loops: CDR1 SGHDT, CDR2 YYEEEE. CDR3: CASSFGTGGFYEKLFF. CDR3 bases: TGTGCCAGCAGCTTCGGTACAGGGGGGTTTTACGAAAAACTGTTTTTT. Variable domain in full (rest from reference TRBV5-6 and TRBJ1-4): DAGVTQSPTHLIKTRGQQVTLRCSPKSGHDTVSWYQQALGQGPQFIFQYYEEEERQRGNFPDRFSGHQFPNYSSELNVNALLLGDSALYLCASSFGTGGFYEKLFFGSGTQLSVL.

The V and J genes are TRBV27 and TRBJ2-1; the match to TRBD2 covers 14 bases. J lost 1 base, V lost 5 bases, and 10 bases had no gene match. Looked up from germline, CDR1 is MNHEY and CDR2 is SMNVEV (reference sequence). This CDR3 has 19 residues. The CDR3 loop is CASSTPGTSGRRSYNEQFF. The DNA for the CDR3 is TGTGCCAGCAGTACACCCGGGACTAGCGGGAGACGGTCCTACAATGAGCAGTTCTTC.

CDR3 bases: TGTGCCAGCAGTTTGAACAGGTTCTATGGCTACACCTTC. Protein sequence: CASSLNRFYGYTF. The chain links TRBV27 to TRBJ1-2; tentatively, D is TRBD1 (5 bases). Trimming pared 3 bases from V and 4 bases from J, leaving 9 bases between. The CDR3 is 13 amino acids. Germline-derived CDR1 and CDR2 are MNHEY and SMNVEV (reference sequence).

This clone appeared once. V gene TRBV4-1 combines with J gene TRBJ2-7; 7 nucleotides align to TRBD2. V was pared by 1 base and J by 12 bases, with 6 bases of the junction left unmatched. This CDR3 has 12 amino acids. Germline loops: CDR1 MGHRA, CDR2 YSYEKL. CDR3 sequence reads: CASSQGGGFPYF. The CDR3 DNA reads as TGCGCCAGCAGCCAAGGGGGGGGTTTCCCGTACTTC.

The chain carries TRBV4-2 and TRBJ1-1, with D uncertain. With 1 base removed from V and 4 bases from J, the gap between germline ends came to 16 bases. This CDR3 region has 16 residues. Germline V gene data show CDR1 as LGHNA and CDR2 as YNFKEQ. The CDR3 sequence: CASSQALEGSGTEAFF. In DNA form, the CDR3 reads TGTGCCAGCAGCCAAGCTCTGGAGGGATCGGGCACTGAAGCTTTCTTT.

The chain employs TRBV28 and TRBJ2-7, with D hard to call. The CDR3 spans 16 residues. Germline V gene lookup returns CDR1 MDHEN and CDR2 SYDVKM. V lost 2 bases and J lost 2, with 16 bases in between. CDR3 region: CASSLSQTIVTYEQYF. CDR3 coding DNA: TGTGCCAGCAGTTTAAGCCAAACAATCGTTACCTACGAGCAGTACTTC.

This clone was observed a handful of times. The rearrangement joins TRBV29-1 to TRBJ1-1; D gene ambiguous. The V end was cut by 5 bases, the J end by 2 bases, with 9 bases between. Germline CDR1 is SQVTM and CDR2 is ANQGSEA. The CDR3 has 12 residues. CDR3 amino acids: CSVIFPNTEAFF. As DNA, the CDR3 is TGCAGCGTTATATTCCCCAACACTGAAGCTTTCTTT.

About this clone: Other DNA sequences from this sample encode an identical CDR3 as well. V and J are TRBV27 and TRBJ1-1; 8 positions match TRBD1. The CDR3 runs 13 residues. Germline-derived CDR1 and CDR2 are MNHEY and SMNVEV (reference sequence). V dropped 6 bases and J dropped 4; count of bases not matched to a gene: 4. This CDR3 is CASSDRGGTEAFF. The DNA of the CDR3 is TGTGCCAGCAGCGACAGGGGAGGCACTGAAGCTTTCTTT.

The CDR3 loop is CASSNLGLAGGFSTDTQYF. CDR3 sequence (DNA): TGTGCCAGCAGCAACCTGGGGCTAGCGGGAGGATTTAGCACAGATACGCAGTATTTT. The chain uses TRBV7-8 and TRBJ2-3; TRBD2 agrees at 11 bases. The V gene's germline CDR1 is SGHVS and CDR2 FQNEAQ. V was clipped by 5 bases and J by 0 bases; unmatched bases: 13. There are 19 residues in the CDR3. Full variable domain (missing parts from reference TRBV7-8 and TRBJ2-3): GAGVSQSPRYKVAKRGQDVALRCDPISGHVSLFWYQQALGQGPEFLTYFQNEAQLDKSGLPSDRFFAERPEGSVSTLKIQRTQQEDSAVYLCASSNLGLAGGFSTDTQYFGPGTRLTVL.

This clone is a singleton in its sample. The genes are TRBV27 and TRBJ2-1; 10 bases fit TRBD2. V was pared by 4 bases and J by 4 bases, with 7 bases of the junction left unmatched. This CDR3 is 16 amino acids long. The germline V gene has CDR1 MNHEY and CDR2 SMNVEV (reference sequence). The CDR3: CASSWSWTSGYNEQFF. The CDR3 DNA reads as TGTGCCAGCAGTTGGAGTTGGACTAGCGGTTACAATGAGCAGTTCTTC.

The chain has TRBV4-1 and TRBJ1-1; perhaps TRBD1 as D (6 bases). The germline gives CDR1 MGHRA, CDR2 YSYEKL. Trimming left V 4 bases short and J 6 bases short, with 15 bases between. CDR3 size: 14 residues. DNA of the CDR3: TGCGCCAGCAGCCCCAGCAACAGGGTCCCTGAAGCTTTCTTT. Translated, it gives CASSPSNRVPEAFF.

V is TRBV29-1 and J is TRBJ1-5; a weak D match, TRBD1 (5 bases). CDR1 and CDR2 from the germline V gene are SQVTM and ANQGSEA. The germline V and J ends were trimmed by 3 bases and 0 bases, with 9 bases remaining between them. This CDR3 spans 14 amino acids. The CDR3 nucleotides are TGCAGCGTTGAGGGGGATGATAGCAATCAGCCCCAGCATTTT. Its translation is CSVEGDDSNQPQHF.

This clone was seen a few times. The chain combines TRBV9 with TRBJ1-1; D unresolved. CDR1 is SGDLS and CDR2 is YYNGEE in the germline V gene. The V and J ends lost 1 base and 8 bases respectively, with 9 bases between them. This CDR3 has 12 residues. The DNA of the CDR3 is TGTGCCAGCAGCGTAAATGACCTAGAAGCTTTCTTT. Protein: CASSVNDLEAFF. Combining the CDR3 with reference TRBV9 and TRBJ1-1 gives the whole variable domain DSGVTQTPKHLITATGQRVTLRCSPRSGDLSVYWYQQSLDQGLQFLIQYYNGEERAKGNILERFSAQQFPDLHSELNLSSLELGDSALYFCASSVNDLEAFFGQGTRLTVV.

The rearrangement joins TRBV7-9 to TRBJ1-2; a possible D gene is TRBD1 (6 bases). CDR1 and CDR2 from the germline V gene are SEHNR and FQNEAQ (reference sequence). Deletions cut 4 bases from V and 4 bases from J, with 16 bases between. The CDR3 consists of 15 residues. The CDR3 nucleotides read TGTGCCAGCAGCTCCGGACAGCGATCTTCCTATGGCTACACCTTC. Residues: CASSSGQRSSYGYTF.

A note on this clone: Other DNA sequences in the same sample also yield this CDR3. The rearrangement joins TRBV5-1 to TRBJ2-1, with D perhaps matching TRBD1 (5 bases). Germline CDR1 reads SGHRS; CDR2 reads YFSETQ. With 2 bases removed from V and 10 bases from J, the gap between germline ends came to 10 bases. CDR3 length: 12 amino acids. Written as DNA, the CDR3 is TGCGCCAGCAGCTTCTCAGGGTTCGAGCAGTTCTTC. This gives the protein CASSFSGFEQFF.

This chain uses TRBV30 with TRBJ1-2; D gene uncertain. V was shortened by 0 bases and J by 7 bases, with 6 bases between the two germline ends. This CDR3 has 11 amino acids. The germline gives CDR1 GTSNPN, CDR2 SVGIG (reference sequence). The CDR3: CAWSVPVGYTF. The CDR3 DNA sequence: TGTGCCTGGAGTGTCCCAGTTGGCTACACCTTC.

The rearrangement joins TRBV28 to TRBJ1-1; tentative D call: TRBD1 (6 bases). The CDR3 runs 15 residues. The V gene's germline CDR1 is MDHEN and CDR2 SYDVKM. The V gene lost 4 bases and the J gene lost 2 bases, with 14 bases spanning the gap. The CDR3 loop is CASSYGGRRNTEAFF. As DNA, the CDR3 is TGTGCCAGCAGTTATGGGGGCAGGAGAAACACTGAAGCTTTCTTT.

The chain combines TRBV7-9 with TRBJ2-1; 8 bases fit TRBD1. Unmatched junction bases numbered 6, after V lost 5 bases and J lost 9 bases. The CDR3 runs to 13 residues. Germline lookup yields CDR1 SEHNR and CDR2 FQNEAQ (reference sequence). The CDR3 DNA is TGTGCCAGCAGCCTTCCAGGGGGCCTTGAGCAGTTCTTC. Protein: CASSLPGGLEQFF.

CDR3: CASSPPGGGFYEQYF. CDR3 in DNA: TGTGCCAGCAGTCCCCCCGGGGGGGGCTTCTACGAGCAGTACTTC. The chain joins TRBV28 to TRBJ2-7; 8 nucleotides line up with TRBD2. Germline CDR1 is MDHEN and CDR2 is SYDVKM. J gave up 3 bases and V 5 bases, and 9 bases lay outside the gene matches. This CDR3 has 15 residues.